The 18 T cell receptor beta chains presented below share a single source sample, sequenced in a study of blood T cell repertoires in COVID-19. Here immunoSEQ multiplex PCR was the method, and the copy in TCRdb shows in-frame clones only, minus some. Of tens of thousands of clones listed, around 80% are singletons. Sequences were obtained from peripheral blood. These receptors all stem from a man in his sixties with acute or convalescent COVID-19.

In its sample, this clone was seen once. The chain joins TRBV24-1 to TRBJ2-3; 8 bases agree with TRBD1. V lost 3 bases, J lost 1 base, and 5 bases stayed unmatched. This CDR3 has 16 amino acids. CDR1 and CDR2 from the germline V gene are KGHDR and SFDVKD. This chain's CDR3 is CATSDPTTGGTDTQYF. Written as DNA, the CDR3 is TGTGCCACCAGTGATCCTACGACAGGGGGCACAGATACGCAGTATTTT.

This chain connects TRBV18 to TRBJ1-3; TRBD1 matches 10 bases. The length of the CDR3 is 15 residues. Trimming took 2 bases from V and 6 from J; bases not matched to a gene: 4. Germline V gene sequence: CDR1 KGHSH, CDR2 LQKENI. DNA of the CDR3: TGTGCCAGCTCACCAAGACAGGGGGCGGAAAACACCATATATTTT. It specifies CASSPRQGAENTIYF. The full variable domain, rest sourced from reference TRBV18 and TRBJ1-3, is NAGVMQNPRHLVRRRGQEARLRCSPMKGHSHVYWYRQLPEEGLKFMVYLQKENIIDESGMPKERFSAEFPKEGPSILRIQQVVRGDSAAYFCASSPRQGAENTIYFGEGSWLTVV.

The gene calls are TRBV11-2 and TRBJ1-4; no reliable D call. The germline V and J ends were trimmed by 5 bases and 4 bases, with 11 bases remaining between them. Germline-derived CDR1 and CDR2 are SGHAT and FQNNGV. The CDR3 extends over 14 amino acids. Written as DNA, the CDR3 is TGTGCCAGCAGCCTCAGGCAATTTAATGAAAAACTGTTTTTT. It is translated as CASSLRQFNEKLFF. The whole variable domain, remainder taken from reference TRBV11-2 and TRBJ1-4, is EAGVAQSPRYKIIEKRQSVAFWCNPISGHATLYWYQQILGQGPKLLIQFQNNGVVDDSQLPKDRFSAERLKGVDSTLKIQPAKLEDSAVYLCASSLRQFNEKLFFGSGTQLSVL.

The chain recombines TRBV5-1 with TRBJ1-1; TRBD1 might be the D (5 bases). Germline V gene data show CDR1 as SGHRS and CDR2 as YFSETQ. This CDR3 contains 13 residues. V shed 5 bases and J shed 2 bases, with 10 bases lying between them. The CDR3 protein is CASSFDRNTEAFF. The DNA for the CDR3 is TGCGCCAGCAGTTTTGACAGAAACACTGAAGCTTTCTTT. The whole variable domain, filled in from reference TRBV5-1 and TRBJ1-1, reads KAGVTQTPRYLIKTRGQQVTLSCSPISGHRSVSWYQQTPGQGLQFLFEYFSETQRNKGNFPGRFSGRQFSNSRSEMNVSTLELGDSALYLCASSFDRNTEAFFGQGTRLTVV.

The chain carries TRBV5-1 and TRBJ2-3; 7 nucleotides line up with TRBD1. Trimming removed 4 bases from V and 3 bases from J; junction bases left unmatched: 5. CDR1 is SGHRS and CDR2 is YFSETQ in the germline V gene. There are 14 residues in the CDR3. The chain's CDR3 is CASSVQGRTDTQYF. The CDR3 coding sequence is TGCGCCAGCAGCGTACAGGGGCGGACAGATACGCAGTATTTT.

The genes are TRBV5-8 and TRBJ1-3, with D perhaps matching TRBD1 (6 bases). The CDR3 contains 15 residues. The germline V gene encodes CDR1 SGHTS and CDR2 YDEGEE. V lost 4 bases, J lost 5 bases, and 16 bases lay in between. The CDR3 nucleotides read TGTGCCAGCAGCACAACAGGGAAGGGGAGAAACACCATATATTTT. It is translated as CASSTTGKGRNTIYF.

This chain connects TRBV9 to TRBJ1-2, with D possibly matching TRBD1 (5 bases). This CDR3 region has 16 residues. The V end lost 3 bases, the J end lost 7 bases, and 22 bases lay between the germline ends. CDR1 and CDR2 from the germline V gene are SGDLS and YYNGEE. Here the CDR3 DNA reads TGTGCCAGCAGCGCCCAGACAGTGATCACTACGGGTGGCTACACCTTC. It is translated as CASSAQTVITTGGYTF. The complete variable domain, with remaining parts taken from reference TRBV9 and TRBJ1-2, reads DSGVTQTPKHLITATGQRVTLRCSPRSGDLSVYWYQQSLDQGLQFLIQYYNGEERAKGNILERFSAQQFPDLHSELNLSSLELGDSALYFCASSAQTVITTGGYTFGSGTRLTVV.

This chain joins TRBV30 and TRBJ2-1, with D unclear. The V end lost 2 bases, the J end lost 5 bases, and 7 bases lay between the germline ends. Germline loops: CDR1 GTSNPN, CDR2 SVGIG (reference sequence). This CDR3 spans 12 amino acids. For the CDR3, the DNA is TGTGCCTGGAGTATTAGAGACAATGAGCAGTTCTTC. It is translated as CAWSIRDNEQFF.

The chain employs TRBV19 and TRBJ1-2; 10 positions agree with TRBD1. J lost 1 base, V lost 5 bases, and 7 bases had no gene match. CDR1 is LNHDA and CDR2 is SQIVND in the germline V gene (reference sequence). CDR3 length: 16 amino acids. In DNA form, the CDR3 reads TGTGCCAGTAGTCCCCGGGACAGGGGTCATAACTATGGCTACACCTTC. It encodes CASSPRDRGHNYGYTF.

This clone was counted a few times. This chain uses TRBV5-1 with TRBJ2-1; TRBD2 aligns across 9 bases. Per the germline V gene, CDR1 is SGHRS and CDR2 is YFSETQ. J lost 6 bases, V lost 5 bases, and 6 bases had no gene match. CDR3 length equals 14 residues. The chain's CDR3 is CASSSGGGANEQFF. The CDR3, as DNA: TGCGCCAGCAGTTCAGGCGGGGGGGCCAATGAGCAGTTCTTC.

CDR3 bases: TGTGCCAGCAGTGACCCTTACACCGGGGAGCTGTTTTTT. It translates to CASSDPYTGELFF. This chain connects TRBV6-4 to TRBJ2-2; D call uncertain. V lost 2 bases and J 3 bases, leaving 4 bases between the germline ends. The CDR3 spans 13 residues. The germline gives CDR1 MRHNA, CDR2 SNTAGT.

The chain links TRBV28 to TRBJ2-2; TRBD2 might be the D (6 bases). This CDR3 contains 15 residues. V was shortened by 5 bases and J by 0 bases, with 10 bases between the two germline ends. Germline-derived CDR1 and CDR2 are MDHEN and SYDVKM. The CDR3: CASSPTRANTGELFF. CDR3 DNA: TGTGCCAGCAGTCCGACTAGGGCGAACACCGGGGAGCTGTTTTTT.

The DNA for the CDR3 is TGTGCCAGTAGTATCGCGGGACAGGGTTTTATTCAGCCCCAGCATTTT. It encodes CASSIAGQGFIQPQHF. This chain connects TRBV19 to TRBJ1-5, with 9 bases aligning to TRBD1. CDR1 is LNHDA, CDR2 SQIVND, per germline (reference sequence). The length of the CDR3 is 16 residues. The junction had 9 bases not matched to a gene; V was cut back by 3 bases and J by 6 bases.

The chain links TRBV7-2 to TRBJ1-2; unclear D gene. The length of the CDR3 is 13 residues. Germline CDR1 and CDR2: SGHTA and FQGNSA. Trimming removed 1 base at V and 6 bases at J, with 9 bases between. The CDR3 here is CASSLDRRHGYTF. In DNA form, the CDR3 reads TGTGCCAGCAGCTTAGACCGGAGGCATGGCTACACCTTC.

The chain recombines TRBV4-2 with TRBJ1-5; D possibly corresponds to TRBD1 (6 bases). Germline CDR1 and CDR2: LGHNA and YNFKEQ. V lost 0 bases, J lost 5 bases, and 11 bases lay in between. This CDR3 has 15 amino acids. The CDR3 DNA reads as TGTGCCAGCAGCCAAGACGCCAGGGGAGATCAGCCCCAGCATTTT. This sequence encodes CASSQDARGDQPQHF.

The chain joins TRBV9 to TRBJ1-2; 7 bases fit TRBD1. Trimming at V came to 3 bases and at J to 7 bases, leaving 15 bases not matched to a gene. This CDR3 has 16 amino acids. Germline CDR1 reads SGDLS; CDR2 reads YYNGEE. CDR3 sequence reads: CASSADTGASGSGYTF. In DNA, the CDR3 is TGTGCCAGCAGCGCCGACACAGGGGCGTCCGGGAGTGGCTACACCTTC.

The CDR3 nucleotides are TGTGCCAGCAGTGAAATGGGGGGAACCGGGGAGCTGTTTTTT. As protein: CASSEMGGTGELFF. This sequence joins TRBV2 and TRBJ2-2, with D perhaps TRBD2 (6 bases). The CDR3 has 14 amino acids. CDR1 is SNHLY, CDR2 FYNNEI, per germline. The V and J ends lost 2 bases and 5 bases respectively, with 9 bases between them.

The chain links TRBV11-3 to TRBJ2-5, with a tentative D call TRBD2 (6 bases). This CDR3 is built from 14 residues. The V end lost 4 bases, the J end lost 3 bases, and 12 bases lay between the germline ends. CDR1 is SGHNT, CDR2 YENEEA, per germline. CDR3 loop: CASSSGTDEETQYF. The CDR3 nucleotides read TGTGCCAGCAGCTCGGGGACTGACGAAGAGACCCAGTACTTC. Drawing the rest from reference TRBV11-3 and TRBJ2-5, the complete variable domain is EAGVVQSPRYKIIEKKQPVAFWCNPISGHNTLYWYLQNLGQGPELLIRYENEEAVDDSQLPKDRFSAERLKGVDSTLKIQPAELGDSAVYLCASSSGTDEETQYFGPGTRLLVL.